The 22 T cell receptor beta chains given below trace back to one sample, sequenced in a study of blood T cell repertoires in COVID-19 (TCRdb year 2020). Libraries were constructed by the immunoSEQ multiplex PCR assay. Drawn from immuneACCESS, this table holds only the in-frame rearrangements with V and J called that TCRdb kept. Clones are partly lost; checked studies trace under half to an unresolved V gene and leave the rest unexplained. The sample table shows 150,000 to 160,000 clones, and roughly nine tenths are seen once. The ten largest account for 15% of the sample. The sequenced material came from peripheral blood. The receptors were gathered from a woman between 40 and 55 years old with acute or convalescent COVID-19.

The chain uses TRBV18 and TRBJ1-1; weak D call: TRBD1 (5 bases). The germline V gene encodes CDR1 KGHSH and CDR2 LQKENI. The CDR3 is 14 residues long. The ends were cut back, 3 bases at V and 5 bases at J, with 13 bases in the middle. The CDR3 nucleotides read TGTGCCAGCTCACCTCCAGGGATTCCAACTGAAGCTTTCTTT. Residues: CASSPPGIPTEAFF.

This chain links TRBV29-1 with TRBJ2-5; TRBD2 might be the D (7 bases). V lost 4 bases and J 2 bases, leaving 20 bases between the germline ends. Per germline, CDR1 SQVTM and CDR2 ANQGSEA. The CDR3 sequence is 16 residues long. The CDR3 here is CSVVGGMGAMQETQYF. CDR3 nucleotide sequence: TGCAGCGTTGTGGGGGGGATGGGGGCTATGCAAGAGACCCAGTACTTC.

This clone was found once. The chain carries TRBV28 and TRBJ2-6; TRBD1 might be the D (6 bases). V was pared by 1 base and J by 2 bases, with 15 bases between. Germline values: CDR1 MDHEN, CDR2 SYDVKM. This CDR3 region has 18 residues. The CDR3 nucleotides read TGTGCCAGCAGTTTATATCGTACAGGGAAGCCTGGGGCCAACGTCCTGACTTTC. This gives the protein CASSLYRTGKPGANVLTF.

This chain uses TRBV30 with TRBJ1-3; D is ambiguous. The ends were cut back, 4 bases at V and 6 bases at J, with 16 bases in the middle. The CDR3 consists of 14 residues. Germline values: CDR1 GTSNPN, CDR2 SVGIG (reference sequence). This chain's CDR3 is CAWNPTEGLNTIYF. CDR3 DNA sequence: TGTGCCTGGAATCCCACTGAGGGTTTAAACACCATATATTTT.

J is TRBJ2-1 and V is TRBV30, with 10 bases aligning to TRBD2. The V segment lost 0 bases and the J segment 0 bases; nucleotides outside the gene matches: 5. Germline V gene data show CDR1 as GTSNPN and CDR2 as SVGIG (reference sequence). This CDR3 region has 17 residues. The CDR3 sequence is CAWSVLAGGLSYNEQFF. CDR3 nucleotides: TGTGCCTGGAGTGTGTTAGCGGGAGGCCTCTCCTACAATGAGCAGTTCTTC.

V gene TRBV6-5 combines with J gene TRBJ2-2; the match to TRBD1 covers 9 bases. The CDR3 consists of 13 residues. In germline, CDR1 is MNHEY, CDR2 SVGAGI. The V and J ends lost 10 bases and 6 bases, in that order; junction bases with no gene match: 6. CDR3 nucleotide sequence: TGTGCCATCCGGGACAGGGTATCCGGGGAGCTGTTTTTT. Protein sequence: CAIRDRVSGELFF.

This chain links TRBV27 with TRBJ1-5; D call uncertain. The CDR3 is made up of 14 amino acids. Trimming shortened V by 4 bases and J by 3 bases, and 10 bases separated the two germline ends. Germline V gene data show CDR1 as MNHEY and CDR2 as SMNVEV (reference sequence). The CDR3 protein is CASSSFSYNQPQHF. In nucleotides, the CDR3 is TGTGCCAGCAGTTCCTTTTCTTACAATCAGCCCCAGCATTTT.

The sample holds one count of this clone. V gene TRBV12-3 or TRBV12-4 combines with J gene TRBJ2-7, with D unresolved. This CDR3 comprises 10 residues. V lost 3 bases and J 6 bases, leaving 3 bases between the germline ends. CDR3 sequence (DNA): TGTGCCAGCAGTTTTATCGAGCAGTACTTC. Translating it yields CASSFIEQYF.

This clone was seen only once. V and J are TRBV6-5 and TRBJ2-5; 9 bases map to TRBD2. This CDR3 contains 15 residues. With 2 bases clipped from V and 5 bases from J, the junction kept 6 bases outside the gene matches. Germline values: CDR1 MNHEY, CDR2 SVGAGI. The CDR3 bases are TGTGCCAGCAGTTACCCAGCGGGAGGATGGGAGACCCAGTACTTC. It yields the protein CASSYPAGGWETQYF.

This chain connects TRBV19 to TRBJ1-4, with 8 bases that match TRBD1. The CDR3 runs to 16 residues. Trimming removed 3 bases from V and 6 bases from J; junction bases left unmatched: 9. The germline V gene encodes CDR1 LNHDA and CDR2 SQIVND (reference sequence). CDR3: CASSISSGQGYEKLFF. The DNA of the CDR3 is TGTGCCAGTAGTATCTCCTCTGGACAGGGTTATGAAAAACTGTTTTTT.

This clone showed up just a few times. The chain joins TRBV29-1 to TRBJ2-7, with D possibly being TRBD1 (6 bases). Per germline, CDR1 SQVTM and CDR2 ANQGSEA. The CDR3 runs to 15 residues. Trimming stripped 1 base from V and 2 bases from J, with 15 bases between. The CDR3 region has the DNA TGCAGCGTTGAAGTTTCTACAGGGATCCCCTACGAGCAGTACTTC. Protein sequence: CSVEVSTGIPYEQYF.

The CDR3 DNA is TGTGCAAGTCGCTTAGAGCATCACGCCTATGGCTACACCTTC. Its protein product is CASRLEHHAYGYTF. The chain has TRBV12-2 and TRBJ1-2. TRBV12-2 is marked as a pseudogene. The CDR3 runs 14 residues.

The gene calls are TRBV7-2 and TRBJ2-1; no definite D call. CDR3 length equals 14 residues. V was cut by 5 bases and J by 8 bases, with 16 bases left in between. Looked up from germline, CDR1 is SGHTA and CDR2 is FQGNSA. The CDR3 region has the DNA TGTGCCAGCAGCCACCAAACAACTAAGGATGAGCAGTTCTTC. It encodes CASSHQTTKDEQFF.

The V and J genes are TRBV15 and TRBJ2-1, with TRBD1 matching 9 bases. CDR3 size: 17 residues. V lost 0 bases, J lost 6 bases, and 9 bases stayed unmatched. Germline V gene data show CDR1 as LNHNV and CDR2 as YYDKDF (reference sequence). CDR3 bases: TGTGCCACCAGCAGAGATGTTGGGGACAGGGTGGGCAATGAGCAGTTCTTC. Its protein is CATSRDVGDRVGNEQFF.

The V call is TRBV19, the J call TRBJ1-3; D may be TRBD1 (6 bases). The germline V and J ends were trimmed by 7 bases and 0 bases, with 13 bases remaining between them. Germline CDR1 LNHDA, CDR2 SQIVND (reference sequence). This CDR3 region has 15 residues. For the CDR3, the DNA is TGTGCCAGTACCGACAGGACAAACTCTGGAAACACCATATATTTT. Its protein is CASTDRTNSGNTIYF.

The rearrangement joins TRBV28 to TRBJ1-5; weak D call: TRBD1 (6 bases). The CDR3 loop spans 12 amino acids. The germline V gene encodes CDR1 MDHEN and CDR2 SYDVKM. Trimming took 3 bases from V and 7 from J, leaving 7 bases between them. The CDR3 sequence is CASSFRGQPQHF. CDR3 nucleotides: TGTGCCAGCAGTTTTAGGGGGCAGCCCCAGCATTTT.

The gene calls are TRBV7-2 and TRBJ2-6, with D hard to call. This CDR3 is 15 amino acids long. V was cut by 3 bases and J by 0 bases, with 6 bases left in between. CDR1 and CDR2 (germline): SGHTA, FQGNSA. CDR3: CASSFTYSGANVLTF. CDR3 nucleotides: TGTGCCAGCAGCTTCACCTACTCTGGGGCCAACGTCCTGACTTTC.

The chain carries TRBV18 and TRBJ2-2; 8 bases map to TRBD2. The CDR3 length is 17 residues. Germline V gives CDR1 KGHSH, CDR2 LQKENI. Trimming cost V 0 bases and J 0 bases; bases outside gene matches: 3. The CDR3 DNA reads TGTGCCAGCTCACCACCCGCGCGGGGGGCGAACACCGGGGAGCTGTTTTTT. Translation: CASSPPARGANTGELFF.

The chain employs TRBV2 and TRBJ1-6, with a tentative D call TRBD1 (5 bases). CDR3 size: 15 residues. Germline assignment: CDR1 SNHLY and CDR2 FYNNEI. The V and J ends lost 6 bases and 2 bases respectively, with 11 bases between them. This CDR3 is CASSLGGTYNSPLHF. In DNA, the CDR3 is TGTGCCAGCAGCTTGGGGGGAACCTATAATTCACCCCTCCACTTT.

The gene calls are TRBV9 and TRBJ2-7; D is unresolved. V lost 4 bases and J lost 1, with 21 bases in between. The CDR3 loop spans 17 amino acids. Germline-derived CDR1 and CDR2 are SGDLS and YYNGEE. CDR3 loop: CASSPRGTLLTSYEQYF. The CDR3 coding sequence is TGTGCCAGCAGCCCAAGAGGAACCCTCCTAACTTCCTACGAGCAGTACTTC.

This chain links TRBV27 with TRBJ2-7, with TRBD1 matching 8 bases. The germline gives CDR1 MNHEY, CDR2 SMNVEV (reference sequence). CDR3 length: 13 amino acids. Trimming removed 5 bases from V and 3 bases from J; junction bases left unmatched: 3. CDR3 region: CASSPGTGYEQYF. In DNA, the CDR3 is TGTGCCAGCAGTCCAGGGACAGGCTACGAGCAGTACTTC.

The chain combines TRBV10-3 with TRBJ1-1, with D hard to call. The germline V gene encodes CDR1 ENHRY and CDR2 SYGVKD. The CDR3 length is 13 residues. The V and J ends lost 11 bases and 0 bases respectively, with 13 bases between them. CDR3 loop: CALSTDMNTEAFF. CDR3 DNA sequence: TGTGCCCTAAGCACCGATATGAACACTGAAGCTTTCTTT.